These T cell receptor beta chains were read from a single sample in a study of blood T cell repertoires in COVID-19. Only in-frame clones appear in the TCRdb table, and some are missing; sequencing was by immunoSEQ multiplex PCR. In the table there are approximately 280,000 clones, 80% to 90% of which are singletons. Input material: peripheral blood. The receptors stem from a man aged 35 to 55 with acute or convalescent COVID-19. Both conserved end residues are part of each CDR3. The D gene is left open where the match is weak. Size values are once, few and many counts, or a class for expanded clones, and some rows have none.

j_gene | abundance | d_gene | len | v_gene | CDR3nt | CDR3aa
TRBJ1-6 | . | . | 16 | TRBV7-6 | TGTGCCAGCAGCTTAGTCGGTGGCTCCTATAATTCACCCCTCCACTTT | CASSLVGGSYNSPLHF
TRBJ1-1 | . | . | 14 | TRBV2 | TGTGCCAGCAGTGAAGTAAGGGGAAGCACTGAAGCTTTCTTT | CASSEVRGSTEAFF
TRBJ1-1 | once | . | 14 | TRBV14 | TGTGCCAGCAGCCAAGACCCCTCGAGGGCTGAAGCTTTCTTT | CASSQDPSRAEAFF
TRBJ2-1 | . | . | 16 | TRBV4-1 | TGCGCCAGCAGCCAACCAGGGAAGACCTCCTACAATGAGCAGTTCTTC | CASSQPGKTSYNEQFF
TRBJ1-6 | . | . | 17 | TRBV21-1 | TGTGCCAGCAGCAAAGATAGCAGGGGGCCGTATAATTCACCCCTCCACTTT | CASSKDSRGPYNSPLHF
TRBJ1-2 | . | . | 14 | TRBV7-6 | TGTGCCAGCAGCCCGAGGGGGTCTAACTATGGCTACACCTTC | CASSPRGSNYGYTF
TRBJ2-7 | . | . | 11 | TRBV2 | TGTGCCAGCAGTGACATCTACGAGCAGTACTTC | CASSDIYEQYF
TRBJ1-5 | . | . | 13 | TRBV13 | TGTGCCAGCAGCTTAAGGGGTAATCAGCCCCAGCATTTT | CASSLRGNQPQHF
TRBJ1-1 | . | TRBD1 | 16 | TRBV11-3 | TGTGCCAGCAGCTCGGGACAGGGGGCGCGGAGCACTGAAGCTTTCTTT | CASSSGQGARSTEAFF
TRBJ1-6 | . | . | 14 | TRBV7-9 | TGTGCCAGCAGCTCTTTAGAGATACCTTCACCCCTCCACTTT | CASSSLEIPSPLHF
TRBJ1-5 | . | . | 15 | TRBV5-8 | TGTGCCAGCAGCCGGCTACAGGAACCCCATCAGCCCCAGCATTTT | CASSRLQEPHQPQHF
TRBJ2-3 | . | TRBD2 | 14 | TRBV5-1 | TGCGCCAGCAGCTTGGCCCTAGCGGCAGATACGCAGTATTTT | CASSLALAADTQYF
TRBJ1-1 | . | . | 14 | TRBV6-5 | TGTGCCAGCAGTTTCTACCCCGGGGGCACTGAAGCTTTCTTT | CASSFYPGGTEAFF
TRBJ1-1 | . | TRBD1 | 18 | TRBV5-8 | TGTGCCAGCAGCTTTCCGGGACAGGGGCAGTGGGGAAGAACTGAAGCTTTCTTT | CASSFPGQGQWGRTEAFF
TRBJ1-1 | . | TRBD1 | 15 | TRBV4-1 | TGCGCCAGCAGCCACCTGCCGGGACAGGGGGCGCGGGCTTTCTTT | CASSHLPGQGARAFF
TRBJ2-4 | . | TRBD1 | 13 | TRBV2 | TGTGCCAGCAGCAGGGGGCGGGAAAACATTCAGTACTTC | CASSRGRENIQYF
TRBJ2-1 | . | . | 15 | TRBV11-3 | TGTGCCAGCAGCTTAGGCCATCGTAGCCCGGGTGAGCAGTTCTTC | CASSLGHRSPGEQFF
TRBJ2-1 | . | TRBD2 | 13 | TRBV5-1 | TGCGCCAGCAGCTCGGGAAGCGGGGATGAGCAGTTCTTC | CASSSGSGDEQFF
TRBJ1-4 | . | TRBD1 | 14 | TRBV5-1 | TGCGCCAGCAGCTTGGGACAGGGGAATGAAAAACTGTTTTTT | CASSLGQGNEKLFF
TRBJ1-1 | . | TRBD1 | 14 | TRBV28 | TGTGCCAGCAAGCAACAGGGGCCGAACACTGAAGCTTTCTTT | CASKQQGPNTEAFF
TRBJ1-1 | . | TRBD1 | 15 | TRBV11-2 | TGTGCCAGCAGCCCACAGGGGCAAATGAACACTGAAGCTTTCTTT | CASSPQGQMNTEAFF
TRBJ1-5 | once | TRBD1 | 14 | TRBV19 | TGTGCCAGTAGTATAGACTACAGGGGACAGCCCCAGCATTTT | CASSIDYRGQPQHF
TRBJ2-7 | . | TRBD2 | 13 | TRBV30 | TGTGCCTGGAACCAACGGGGGGATTACGAGCAGTACTTC | CAWNQRGDYEQYF
TRBJ1-4 | once | TRBD1 | 18 | TRBV4-2 | TGTGCCAGCAGCCAAGATCCCTCACAGGGGACAACTAATGAAAAACTGTTTTTT | CASSQDPSQGTTNEKLFF
TRBJ1-5 | . | . | 13 | TRBV12-3/TRBV12-4 | TGTGCCAGCACCCCTCCGGGCAATCAGCCCCAGCATTTT | CASTPPGNQPQHF
TRBJ1-2 | . | . | 13 | TRBV19 | TGTGCCAGTAGTAAAAAGACAGACTATGGCTACACCTTC | CASSKKTDYGYTF
TRBJ1-4 | . | TRBD1 | 12 | TRBV30 | TGTGCCTGGAACAGGGGTAATGAAAAACTGTTTTTT | CAWNRGNEKLFF
TRBJ2-3 | . | . | 14 | TRBV27 | TGTGCCAGCAGTTTCGTATTAAGCACAGATACGCAGTATTTT | CASSFVLSTDTQYF
TRBJ2-3 | . | TRBD1 | 15 | TRBV6-4 | TGTGCCAGCAGCCTCGGGACAGCTAGCACAGATACGCAGTATTTT | CASSLGTASTDTQYF
TRBJ2-2 | . | . | 13 | TRBV7-8 | TGTGCCAGCAGCTCACAGGTTGCCGGGGAGCTGTTTTTT | CASSSQVAGELFF
TRBJ1-2 | . | . | 14 | TRBV2 | TGTGCCAGCAGTGAAGGAGGGTCCTACTATGGCTACACCTTC | CASSEGGSYYGYTF
TRBJ1-6 | . | . | 15 | TRBV2 | TGTGCCAGCAGTGAGAGGGGGTCCTATAATTCACCCCTCCACTTT | CASSERGSYNSPLHF
TRBJ2-7 | . | . | 15 | TRBV5-5 | TGTGCCAGCAGCTTGAGAGTAGGGGTCTCCTACGAGCAGTACTTC | CASSLRVGVSYEQYF
TRBJ1-1 | . | TRBD1 | 15 | TRBV2 | TGTGCCAGCAGTCTACAGGGGGCGCGGGGCACTGAAGCTTTCTTT | CASSLQGARGTEAFF
TRBJ2-3 | . | . | 17 | TRBV11-3 | TGTGCCAGCAGCTTAGAATGGGCCGGGATACTCACAGATACGCAGTATTTT | CASSLEWAGILTDTQYF
TRBJ2-1 | . | . | 15 | TRBV5-1 | TGCGCCAGCAGCCCAAATCAGAATAGCCGGAATGAGCAGTTCTTC | CASSPNQNSRNEQFF
TRBJ1-1 | . | . | 11 | TRBV6-5 | TGTGCCAGCAGACCACAGGTCGAAGCTTTCTTT | CASRPQVEAFF
TRBJ1-5 | . | . | 15 | TRBV2 | TGTGCCAGCAATGAGTCTCCAGGGTTGGATCAGCCCCAGCATTTT | CASNESPGLDQPQHF